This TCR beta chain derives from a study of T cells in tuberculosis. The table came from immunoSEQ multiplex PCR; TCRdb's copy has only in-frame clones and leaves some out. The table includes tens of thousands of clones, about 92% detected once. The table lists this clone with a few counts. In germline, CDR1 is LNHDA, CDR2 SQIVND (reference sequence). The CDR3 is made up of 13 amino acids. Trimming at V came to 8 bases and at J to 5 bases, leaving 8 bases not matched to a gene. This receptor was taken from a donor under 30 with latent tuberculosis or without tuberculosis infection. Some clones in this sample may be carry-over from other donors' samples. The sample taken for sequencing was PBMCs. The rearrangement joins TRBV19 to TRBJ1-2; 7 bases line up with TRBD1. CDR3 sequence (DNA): TGTGCCAGTTCCACGACAGGGTTATATGGCTACACCTTC. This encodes CASSTTGLYGYTF.